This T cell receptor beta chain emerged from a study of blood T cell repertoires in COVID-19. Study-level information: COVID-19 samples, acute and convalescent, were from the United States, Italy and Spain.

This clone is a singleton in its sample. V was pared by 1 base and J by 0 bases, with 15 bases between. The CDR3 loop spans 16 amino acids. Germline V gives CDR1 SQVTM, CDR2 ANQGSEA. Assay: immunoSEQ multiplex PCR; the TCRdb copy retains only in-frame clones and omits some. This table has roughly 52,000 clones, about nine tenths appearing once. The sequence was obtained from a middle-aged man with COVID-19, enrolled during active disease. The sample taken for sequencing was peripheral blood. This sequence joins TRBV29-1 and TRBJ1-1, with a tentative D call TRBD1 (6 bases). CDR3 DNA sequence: TGCAGCGTTGAAGGGGCAGGGGTTGGGATGAACACTGAAGCTTTCTTT. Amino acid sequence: CSVEGAGVGMNTEAFF.